The entry below describes one T cell receptor (beta chain). This clone's antigen is unknown. Base qualities are missing; no much larger clone stands one base away. The sample originates from a study of cytomegalovirus exposure and HLA in healthy donors (dated by TCRdb to about 2017). For the study in its entirety: An earlier analysis of more than 550 of the donors reported 276 Gb of sequence data and about 120 million unique TCR beta sequences obtained from roughly 180 million T cells. To decide whether each TCR beta V gene segment behaved as functional or pseudogenic, an earlier analysis of fewer than 750 of the donors relied on high-throughput TCR beta sequencing. Roughly 320 gigabases of sequencing data and around 85 million unique TCR sequences made up an early release that covered approximately 700 HLA-typed donors. Five DR-DQ haplotypes were treated as single units for association and clustering because of strong linkage in the cohort. In a later genetic analysis, genome-wide SNP genotypes for about three fifths of the 666 donors were used, and that subset was treated as a discovery cohort. Typing coverage varied by locus: roughly 620-640 donors for A, B, C, DRB1 and DQB1; under 550 for DQA1; more than 600 for DPA1; around 490 for DPB1. High-throughput TCR immunosequencing, statistical association of individual TCRs with disease status, and machine learning were combined to predict cytomegalovirus infection status. HLA typing covered class I and class II loci at four-digit resolution. Among some 410 genotyped donors of the cohort, an average of approximately 220,000 unique TCR beta nucleotide sequences was sequenced per donor, of which roughly 17% were non-productive. The later analysis used no new phenotypic data to find candidate immune exposures, relying instead on TCR beta sequences and their occurrence across donors. The study used immunosequencing to profile the T cell repertoires of more than 650 subjects and linked those repertoires to cytomegalovirus serostatus. Alongside the repertoire data, information on donor age, sex, ethnicity and CMV serostatus was compiled. Of the roughly 400 genotyped donors, about 80% fell in the genetic ancestry cluster associated with self-reported Caucasian donors. Along with the approximately 650-subject first cohort, a separate validation cohort of 120 different subjects was used. A later analysis re-examined previously published TCR beta repertoires from roughly 650 donors and added high-resolution HLA genotyping to investigate patterns of TCR occurrence. The aim of the study was to test whether cataloging public T cell receptors could identify signatures of past pathogen exposure. Every repertoire in the discovery cohort had been generated on one and the same sequencing platform. Overall study results and their limits: Strong co-occurrence of HLA alleles, especially DR and DQ, made assigning TCR associations to individual alleles difficult. In a later genetic analysis, fewer N-insertions in productive TCRs were reported among donors in an Asian-associated ancestry cluster than the approximately 710-donor mean. For the cohort, immune exposure information was limited to CMV serostatus. Cytomegalovirus status was reported to be diagnosed by the classifier with high specificity and sensitivity in both the original and validation cohorts. According to a later analysis, parvovirus B19, influenza, CMV and Epstein-Barr virus appeared linked to several top co-occurrence clusters. Linkage disequilibrium might explain the correlated functional status among segregating V segments, but an unknown experimental factor could not be excluded. In a later analysis, most CMV-associated TCR beta chains were found to appear HLA-restricted, with HLA associations seemingly driven largely by CMV exposure. A further reported finding was that TCR beta sequences accurately predicted the HLA-A and HLA-B alleles for most subjects in the first cohort. In a later genetic analysis, a missense DCLRE1C variant was associated with V-gene and J-gene trimming of TCR beta chains, and the association was replicated in an independent cohort. In a later analysis, the rate of TCR association differed among HLA loci, with DRB1 alleles having the most associated TCRs and HLA-C alleles having the fewest. A group of highly shared sequence variants was considered likely to be a technical artifact of the sequencing pipeline. A total of fewer than 200 TCR beta chains were listed by the study as associated with cytomegalovirus. Specific HLA alleles were associated with over 15,000 TCR beta sequences at a false discovery rate of 0.05 in a later analysis. While some public TCRs were present in many individuals, most TCR sequences turned up only very rarely across donors. This cohort had only TCR beta chains sequenced, and the lack of alpha or paired-chain data limited which features could be detected. A later analysis found that HLA-associated TCR beta chains were more clonally expanded and had lower generation probabilities than equally common non-associated chains. In an earlier analysis of about 600 of the donors, most TCR beta V segments appeared in productive rearrangements about 87% or about 30% of the time, broadly matching IMGT annotations. Sequencing depth was assumed to be roughly uniform across donors in the presence/absence analyses, though that assumption may not hold. Some IMGT-functional V segments, including TRBV6-2 and TRBV6-3, could not be distinguished by the 87-base-pair reads and were therefore excluded. HLA typing was unavailable for some donors at each locus, so association tests used only the typed subset. The authors suggested that the approach could potentially be extended to other disease states and immunological phenotypes. In vitro tests confirmed that three of the cytomegalovirus-associated TCR beta chains recognize cytomegalovirus antigens. Because counts were too low, roughly 17 rarely observed V segments, including chromosome 9 orphons, were left out of the earlier analysis of 587 of the donors.

Preparation of the library involved the immunoSEQ multiplex PCR assay. The multiplex PCR relied on a mix of 60 forward primers for TCR Vbeta segments and 13 reverse primers for TCR Jbeta segments. The CDR3 region of rearranged TCR beta genes was amplified from genomic DNA with a multiplex PCR assay. The amplified TCR beta libraries were sequenced on the Illumina HiSeq System as 87-base-pair reads. Per the original workflow: A later analysis counted 75 million to 100 million unique TCR beta chains across the 640 or so repertoires, and around 12 million of these chains were shared by at least two donors. A nearest-neighbor algorithm error-corrected the raw reads and collapsed the reads into unique sequences, merging closely related sequences to remove PCR and sequencing errors. Alignment of CDR3 sequences to IMGT reference sequences was used to assign V, D and J gene segments. Each retained sequence needed at least a six-nucleotide match to both a V gene segment and a J gene segment. Rearrangements were called productive when the CDR3 lacked stop codons and stayed in frame with V and J; all others were non-productive. Following IMGT convention, CDR3 was defined as the stretch from the second conserved V-encoded cysteine to the conserved J-encoded phenylalanine. Sequences without an unambiguous match to a single V gene segment were excluded from the earlier analysis of 587 of the donors. An earlier analysis of 550 to 650 of the donors classified V segments as functional when productive rearrangements were above 56.7% and as segregating when the standard deviation between donors was above 5%. A statistical classification framework was built for diagnosing cytomegalovirus status from the catalog of TCR beta chain sequences. In a later analysis, V and J genes were assigned by comparing TCR nucleotide sequences against IMGT/GENE-DB human TR gene sequences. The TCRdist pipeline was used in a later analysis to assign CDR3 sequences and most-parsimonious VDJ recombination scenarios. In a later analysis, each TCR beta chain was defined by its CDR3 amino acid sequence together with its V-gene family, and reads without a unique V-gene family were excluded. In a later analysis, fewer than 600 highly shared, low-generation-probability nucleotide sequences were removed to address suspected cross-contamination and a sequencing artifact. In a later analysis, a clonal expansion index for each public chain was calculated from normalized within-repertoire ranks of inferred template counts. A later analysis computed generation probabilities with a VDJ recombination model fitted to out-of-frame rearrangements, and checked the results against IGoR. In a later analysis, TCR-TCR, TCR-HLA and TCR-CMV co-occurrence was scored with hypergeometric tests, and a repertoire-size bias correction was applied to TCR pairs. A later analysis estimated false discovery rates by permuting HLA or CMV assignments 20 times. In a later analysis, co-occurring TCRs were grouped using DBSCAN, and TCRdist sequence similarity was added for clustering within HLA-allele-positive subsets. Repertoires with fewer than 30,000 or more than 120,000 public chains were left out of co-occurrence clustering, as were several repertoires with anomalous nucleotide sharing. TCRdb stores this immuneACCESS table with in-frame sequences only. Part of the clones is absent; in the studies checked, under half of the shortfall reflects unresolved V genes, and no reason is known for the rest. V and J calls and clone size are copied from that table; D and trimming were computed from the DNA. The sample table records 160,000 or so clones; 75% to 85% of these occur just once. The top ten constitute around 5% of the sample.

The CDR3 spans 11 residues, from the cysteine through the phenylalanine. Kept here is only the CDR3 DNA, which spans 33 bases and is read in frame from base 1. The V end gives up 9 bases and the J end 7 bases, leaving 2 bases in the junction not matched to a gene. Based on the germline V gene, the CDR1 and CDR2 sequences are MDHEN and SYDVKM. The cohort consisted of 600 to 700 healthy bone marrow donors. Cohort members were all nominally healthy when sampled, although unrecorded immune exposures were likely present. The donor was CMV seronegative and was included in the group of approximately 350 seronegative cohort members. Every donor gave a peripheral blood sample, and the peripheral blood mononuclear cells from that sample were used for TCR beta sequencing. Genomic DNA was extracted from the blood cell samples with the Qiagen DNeasy Blood Extraction Kit.

The sequencing input was PBMCs. The rearranged segments are TRBV28 and TRBJ2-1, and TRBD1 matches 8 of the central bases. This sequence originates from a man aged 25-45 years in good health and CMV-seronegative. The CDR3 here reads CASQGANEQFF. Read as DNA, the sequence is TGTGCCAGTCAGGGGGCTAATGAGCAGTTCTTC.